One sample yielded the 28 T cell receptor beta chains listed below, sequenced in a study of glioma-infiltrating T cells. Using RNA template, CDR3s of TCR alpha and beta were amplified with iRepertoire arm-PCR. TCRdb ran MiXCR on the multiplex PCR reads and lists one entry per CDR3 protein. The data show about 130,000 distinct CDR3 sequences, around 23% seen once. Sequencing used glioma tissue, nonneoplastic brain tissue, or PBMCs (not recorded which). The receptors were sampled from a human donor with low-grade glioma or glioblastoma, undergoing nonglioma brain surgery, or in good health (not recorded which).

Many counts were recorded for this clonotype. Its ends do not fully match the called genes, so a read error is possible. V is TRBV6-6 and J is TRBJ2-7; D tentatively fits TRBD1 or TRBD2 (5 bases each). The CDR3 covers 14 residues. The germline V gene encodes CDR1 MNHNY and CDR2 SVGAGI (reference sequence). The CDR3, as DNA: TGTGCCACCAGTTACCACAGAGGGGCCGCGGAGCAGTACTTC. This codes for CATSYHRGAAEQYF.

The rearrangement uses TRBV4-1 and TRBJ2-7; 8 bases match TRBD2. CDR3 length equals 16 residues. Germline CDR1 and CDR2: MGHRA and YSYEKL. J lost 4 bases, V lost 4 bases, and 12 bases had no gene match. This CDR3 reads CASSPYVGGDPYEQYF. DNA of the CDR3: TGCGCCAGCAGCCCGTACGTCGGGGGGGATCCTTACGAGCAGTACTTC.

The CDR3 loop reads CSVVPHQGYGYTF. CDR3 DNA: TGCAGCGTTGTCCCCCACCAGGGCTATGGCTACACCTTC. V gene TRBV29-1 combines with J gene TRBJ1-2; D may be TRBD1 (5 bases). This CDR3 spans 13 amino acids. Germline V gene sequence: CDR1 SQVTM, CDR2 ANQGSEA. Trimming pared 4 bases from V and 4 bases from J, leaving 13 bases between.

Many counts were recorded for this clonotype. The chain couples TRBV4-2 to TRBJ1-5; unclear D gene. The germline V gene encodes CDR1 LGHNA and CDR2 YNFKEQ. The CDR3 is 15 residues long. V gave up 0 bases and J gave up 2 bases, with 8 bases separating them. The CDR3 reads CASSQDRVGNQPQHF. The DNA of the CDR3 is TGTGCCAGCAGCCAAGATCGAGTGGGCAATCAGCCCCAGCATTTT.

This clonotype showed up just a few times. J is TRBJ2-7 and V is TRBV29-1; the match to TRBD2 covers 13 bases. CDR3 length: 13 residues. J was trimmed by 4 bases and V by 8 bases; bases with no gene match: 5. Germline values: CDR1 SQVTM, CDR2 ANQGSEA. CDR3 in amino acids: CSIRTSGSYEQYF. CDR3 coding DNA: TGCAGCATCCGGACTAGCGGGAGTTACGAGCAGTACTTC.

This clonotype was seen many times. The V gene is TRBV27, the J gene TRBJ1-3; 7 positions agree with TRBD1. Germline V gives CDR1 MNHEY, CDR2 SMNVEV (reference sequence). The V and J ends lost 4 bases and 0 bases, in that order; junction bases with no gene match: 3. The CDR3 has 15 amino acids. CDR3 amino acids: CASSWTGSSGNTIYF. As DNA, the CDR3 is TGTGCCAGCAGTTGGACAGGAAGCTCTGGAAACACCATATATTTT.

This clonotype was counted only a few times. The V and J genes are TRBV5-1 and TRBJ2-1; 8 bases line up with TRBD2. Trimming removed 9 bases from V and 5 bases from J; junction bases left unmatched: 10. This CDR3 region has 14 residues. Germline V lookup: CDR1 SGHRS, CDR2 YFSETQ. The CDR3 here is CATSSGSRNNEQFF. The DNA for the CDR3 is TGCGCCACCTCAAGCGGGAGTCGGAACAATGAGCAGTTCTTC.

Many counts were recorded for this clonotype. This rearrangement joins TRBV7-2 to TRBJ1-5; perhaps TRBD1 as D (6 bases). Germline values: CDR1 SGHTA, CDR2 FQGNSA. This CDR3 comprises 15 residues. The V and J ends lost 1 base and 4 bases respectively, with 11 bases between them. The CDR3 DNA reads TGTGCCAGCAGCTTAGTACAGGGAGGGAATCAGCCCCAGCATTTT. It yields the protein CASSLVQGGNQPQHF.

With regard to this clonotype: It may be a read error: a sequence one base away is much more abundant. DNA for the CDR3: TGTGCCAGTAGTATCGACAGGGCTCAAGCTTTCTTT. Translated, it gives CASSIDRAQAFF. V gene TRBV19 combines with J gene TRBJ1-1; 7 nucleotides align to TRBD1. Germline V gives CDR1 LNHDA, CDR2 SQIVND (reference sequence). V lost 3 bases and J lost 9; bases outside the gene matches: 4. The length of the CDR3 is 12 residues. The variable domain in full, with the rest retrieved from reference TRBV19 and TRBJ1-1, is DGGITQSPKYLFRKEGQNVTLSCEQNLNHDAMYWYRQDPGQGLRLIYYSQIVNDFQKGDIAEGYSVSREKKESFPLTVTSAQKNPTAFYLCASSIDRAQAFFGQGTRLTVV.

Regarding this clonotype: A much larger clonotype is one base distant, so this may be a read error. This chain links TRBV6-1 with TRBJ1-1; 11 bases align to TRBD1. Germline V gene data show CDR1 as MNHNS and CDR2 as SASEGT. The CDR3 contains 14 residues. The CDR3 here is CAIMRTGGITEAIF. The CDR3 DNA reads TGTGCCATCATGAGGACAGGGGGCATCACTGAAGCTATCTTT.

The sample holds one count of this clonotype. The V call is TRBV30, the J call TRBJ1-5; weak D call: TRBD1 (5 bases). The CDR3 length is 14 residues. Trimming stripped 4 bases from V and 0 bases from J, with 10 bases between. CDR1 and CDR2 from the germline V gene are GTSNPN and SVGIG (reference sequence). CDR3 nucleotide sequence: TGTGCCTGGAACACAGGACCTAGCAATCAGCCCCAGCATTTT. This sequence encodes CAWNTGPSNQPQHF.

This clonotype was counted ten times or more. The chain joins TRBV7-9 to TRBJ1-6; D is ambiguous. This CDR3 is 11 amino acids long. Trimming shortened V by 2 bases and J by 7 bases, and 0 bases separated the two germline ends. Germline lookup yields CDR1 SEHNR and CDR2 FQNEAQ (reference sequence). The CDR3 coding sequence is TGTGCCAGCAGCTTAAATTCACCCCTCCACTTT. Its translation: CASSLNSPLHF.

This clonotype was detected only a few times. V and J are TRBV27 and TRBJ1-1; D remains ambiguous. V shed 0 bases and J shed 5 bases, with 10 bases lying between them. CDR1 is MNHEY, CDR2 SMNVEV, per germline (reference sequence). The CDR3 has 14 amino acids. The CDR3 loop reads CASSLSREVTEAFF. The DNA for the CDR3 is TGTGCCAGCAGTTTATCGAGGGAGGTAACTGAAGCTTTCTTT.

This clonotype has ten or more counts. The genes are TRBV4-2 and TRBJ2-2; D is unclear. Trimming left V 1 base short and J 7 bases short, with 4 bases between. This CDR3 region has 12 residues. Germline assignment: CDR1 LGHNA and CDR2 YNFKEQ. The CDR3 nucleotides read TGTGCCAGCAGCCAAGGATTCGGGGAGCTGTTTTTT. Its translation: CASSQGFGELFF.

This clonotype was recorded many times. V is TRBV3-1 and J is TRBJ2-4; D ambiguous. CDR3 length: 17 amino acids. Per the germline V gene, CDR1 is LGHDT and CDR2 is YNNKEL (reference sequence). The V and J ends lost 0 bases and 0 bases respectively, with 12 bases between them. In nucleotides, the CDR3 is TGTGCCAGCAGCCAAGATGAATCCCCGCTAGCCAAAAACATTCAGTACTTC. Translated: CASSQDESPLAKNIQYF.

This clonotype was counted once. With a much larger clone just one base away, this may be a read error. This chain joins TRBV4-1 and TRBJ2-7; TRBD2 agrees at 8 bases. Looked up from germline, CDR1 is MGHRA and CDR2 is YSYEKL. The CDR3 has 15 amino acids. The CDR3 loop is CASRQGDSGTYEQYF. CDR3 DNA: TGCGCCAGCAGACAAGGTGATAGCGGGACCTACGAGCAGTACTTC.

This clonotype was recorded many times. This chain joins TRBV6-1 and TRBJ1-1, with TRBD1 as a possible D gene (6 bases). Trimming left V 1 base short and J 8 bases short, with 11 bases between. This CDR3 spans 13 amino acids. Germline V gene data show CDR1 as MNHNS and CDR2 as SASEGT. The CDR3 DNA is TGTGCCAGCAGTGAAGGCCCCGGGACAGAAGCTTTCTTT. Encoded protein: CASSEGPGTEAFF.

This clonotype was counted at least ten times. The CDR3 coding sequence is TGCAGTGCTATAGACAGGCTTCGAAGCAATCAGCCCCAGCATTTT. It translates to CSAIDRLRSNQPQHF. The rearrangement uses TRBV20-1 and TRBJ1-5; tentative D call: TRBD1 (6 bases). From germline, CDR1 is DFQATT and CDR2 SNEGSKA (reference sequence). This CDR3 contains 15 residues. Trimming took 4 bases from V and 1 from J, leaving 14 bases between them.

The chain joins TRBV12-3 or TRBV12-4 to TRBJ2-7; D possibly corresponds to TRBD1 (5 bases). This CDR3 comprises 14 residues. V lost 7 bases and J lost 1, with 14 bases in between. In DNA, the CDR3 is TGTGCCAGCACCCAGCAGACAGAATCCTACGAGCAGTACTTC. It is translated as CASTQQTESYEQYF.

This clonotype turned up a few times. CDR3 amino acids: CAWSRLAGGETQYF. The CDR3, as DNA: TGTGCCTGGAGTCGACTAGCGGGAGGAGAGACCCAGTACTTC. V and J are TRBV30 and TRBJ2-5; 13 positions agree with TRBD2. Trimming took 2 bases from V and 4 from J; bases not matched to a gene: 1. The length of the CDR3 is 14 residues. From germline, CDR1 is GTSNPN and CDR2 SVGIG (reference sequence).

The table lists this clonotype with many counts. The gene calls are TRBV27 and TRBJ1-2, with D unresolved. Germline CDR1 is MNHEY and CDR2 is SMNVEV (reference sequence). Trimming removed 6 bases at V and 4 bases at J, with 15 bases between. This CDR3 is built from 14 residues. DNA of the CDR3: TGTGCCAGCAGGGGCGCCCCGCCAGTCTATGGCTACACCTTC. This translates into CASRGAPPVYGYTF.

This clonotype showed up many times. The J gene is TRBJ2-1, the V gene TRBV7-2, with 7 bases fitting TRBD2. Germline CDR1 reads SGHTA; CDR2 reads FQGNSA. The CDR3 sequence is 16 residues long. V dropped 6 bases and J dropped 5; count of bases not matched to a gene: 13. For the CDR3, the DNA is TGTGCCAGCAGGCCCACCCTAGCTAGCGGACACAATGAGCAGTTCTTC. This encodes CASRPTLASGHNEQFF. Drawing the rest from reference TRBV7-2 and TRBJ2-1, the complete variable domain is GAGVSQSPSNKVTEKGKDVELRCDPISGHTALYWYRQSLGQGLEFLIYFQGNSAPDKSGLPSDRFSAERTGGSVSTLTIQRTQQEDSAVYLCASRPTLASGHNEQFFGPGTRLTVL.

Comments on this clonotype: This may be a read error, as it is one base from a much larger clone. In DNA form, the CDR3 reads TGTGCCAGCTCACCCCGACCGGGACCCTACAATGAGCAGTACTTC. Protein: CASSPRPGPYNEQYF. The chain couples TRBV18 to TRBJ2-7; D may correspond to TRBD1 or TRBD2 (5 bases each). Deletions cut 3 bases from V and 7 bases from J, with 19 bases between. This CDR3 has 15 residues. CDR1 and CDR2 (germline): KGHSH, LQKENI.

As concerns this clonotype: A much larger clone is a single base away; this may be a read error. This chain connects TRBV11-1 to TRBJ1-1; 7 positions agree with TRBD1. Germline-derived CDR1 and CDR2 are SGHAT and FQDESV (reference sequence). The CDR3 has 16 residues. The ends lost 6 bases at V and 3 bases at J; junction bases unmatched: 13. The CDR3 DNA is TGTGCCAGCAGACAAGATCCGGGCAGGGGGGACACTGAAGCTTTCTTT. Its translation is CASRQDPGRGDTEAFF.

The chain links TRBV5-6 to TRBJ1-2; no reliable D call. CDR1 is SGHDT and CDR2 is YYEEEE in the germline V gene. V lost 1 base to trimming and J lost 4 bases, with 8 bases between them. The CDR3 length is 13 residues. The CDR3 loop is CASSLMDGYGYTF. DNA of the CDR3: TGTGCCAGCAGCTTGATGGACGGCTATGGCTACACCTTC. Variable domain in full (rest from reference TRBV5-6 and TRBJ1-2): DAGVTQSPTHLIKTRGQQVTLRCSPKSGHDTVSWYQQALGQGPQFIFQYYEEEERQRGNFPDRFSGHQFPNYSSELNVNALLLGDSALYLCASSLMDGYGYTFGSGTRLTVV.

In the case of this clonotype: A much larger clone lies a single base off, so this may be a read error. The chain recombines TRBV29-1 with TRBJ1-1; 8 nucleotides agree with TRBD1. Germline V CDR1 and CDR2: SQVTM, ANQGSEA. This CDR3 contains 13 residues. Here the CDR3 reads CSASGGADTEALF. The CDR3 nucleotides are TGCAGCGCTTCAGGGGGCGCGGACACTGAAGCTTTATTT.

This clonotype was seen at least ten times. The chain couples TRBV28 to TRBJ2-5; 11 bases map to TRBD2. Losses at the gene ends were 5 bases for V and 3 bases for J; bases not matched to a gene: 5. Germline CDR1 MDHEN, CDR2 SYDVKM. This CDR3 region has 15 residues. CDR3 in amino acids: CASSAILAGEETQYF. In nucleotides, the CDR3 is TGTGCCAGCAGTGCAATACTAGCGGGGGAAGAGACCCAGTACTTC.

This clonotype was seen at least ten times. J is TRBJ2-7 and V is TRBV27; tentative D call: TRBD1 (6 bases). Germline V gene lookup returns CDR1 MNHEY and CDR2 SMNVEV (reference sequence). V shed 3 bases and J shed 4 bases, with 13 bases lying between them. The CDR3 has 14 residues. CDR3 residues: CASSFSITGYEQYF. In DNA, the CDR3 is TGTGCCAGCAGTTTCTCAATCACAGGGTACGAGCAGTACTTC.